A single sample is the source of the 27 T cell receptor beta chains below, sequenced in a study of T cells in localized non-small cell lung cancer. Sequenced by immunoSEQ multiplex PCR; TCRdb stores in-frame clones only, minus some. The sample has over 70,000 clones; 86% are singletons. Source: peripheral blood, taken before any cancer treatment. These receptors were obtained from a male donor at least 60 years old with stage III squamous cell lung carcinoma.

This clone showed up just once. This chain connects TRBV5-1 to TRBJ2-2, with 12 bases matching TRBD2. CDR1 and CDR2 from the germline V gene are SGHRS and YFSETQ. Trimming at V came to 4 bases and at J to 5 bases, leaving 9 bases not matched to a gene. The CDR3 covers 17 residues. The CDR3 loop reads CASSPVLAGGPTGELFF. The CDR3 nucleotides read TGCGCCAGCAGCCCGGTCCTAGCGGGGGGGCCTACCGGGGAGCTGTTTTTT.

This chain connects TRBV18 to TRBJ2-2, with D unresolved. CDR3 length: 15 amino acids. Germline assignment: CDR1 KGHSH and CDR2 LQKENI. Trimming removed 0 bases from V and 3 bases from J, with 8 bases in between. CDR3 sequence: CASSPPIRDTGELFF. The CDR3, as DNA: TGTGCCAGCTCACCACCGATTAGGGACACCGGGGAGCTGTTTTTT. The complete variable domain, with remaining parts taken from reference TRBV18 and TRBJ2-2, reads NAGVMQNPRHLVRRRGQEARLRCSPMKGHSHVYWYRQLPEEGLKFMVYLQKENIIDESGMPKERFSAEFPKEGPSILRIQQVVRGDSAAYFCASSPPIRDTGELFFGEGSRLTVL.

This chain connects TRBV7-2 to TRBJ1-2; TRBD1 matches 7 bases. The trim removed 5 bases at V and 10 bases at J, leaving 16 bases unmatched. The CDR3 has 15 amino acids. Per the germline V gene, CDR1 is SGHTA and CDR2 is FQGNSA. The CDR3 coding sequence is TGTGCCAGCAGCCCCCGGTCAGGTGGGGGACAGCCCTACACCTTC. Translation: CASSPRSGGGQPYTF.

The chain is built from TRBV29-1 and TRBJ2-2; a possible D gene is TRBD2 (6 bases). With 1 base removed from V and 5 bases from J, the gap between germline ends came to 14 bases. CDR3 length: 15 amino acids. Germline V CDR1 and CDR2: SQVTM, ANQGSEA. CDR3 nucleotide sequence: TGCAGCGTTGAAGGCGTAGCGGCGGGGACCGGGGAGCTGTTTTTT. Amino acid sequence: CSVEGVAAGTGELFF.

V and J are TRBV28 and TRBJ2-5, with 9 bases matching TRBD2. This CDR3 spans 15 amino acids. CDR1 and CDR2 (germline): MDHEN, SYDVKM. Losses at the gene ends were 1 base for V and 5 bases for J; bases not matched to a gene: 5. The CDR3 nucleotides are TGTGCCAGCAGTTTATCCACTAGCGGGCGGGAGACCCAGTACTTC. It encodes CASSLSTSGRETQYF. Looking up the rest from reference TRBV28 and TRBJ2-5 gives the full variable domain: DVKVTQSSRYLVKRTGEKVFLECVQDMDHENMFWYRQDPGLGLRLIYFSYDVKMKEKGDIPEGYSVSREKKERFSLILESASTNQTSMYLCASSLSTSGRETQYFGPGTRLLVL.

The chain carries TRBV18 and TRBJ2-4; 9 nucleotides align to TRBD1. Germline trimming cut 0 bases from V and 5 bases from J; bases unmatched to any gene: 5. Per germline, CDR1 KGHSH and CDR2 LQKENI. CDR3 length: 16 amino acids. The CDR3 DNA follows: TGTGCCAGCTCACCACCGACCGGACAGGGGCAAAACATTCAGTACTTC. This gives the protein CASSPPTGQGQNIQYF. The full variable domain, rest sourced from reference TRBV18 and TRBJ2-4, is NAGVMQNPRHLVRRRGQEARLRCSPMKGHSHVYWYRQLPEEGLKFMVYLQKENIIDESGMPKERFSAEFPKEGPSILRIQQVVRGDSAAYFCASSPPTGQGQNIQYFGAGTRLSVL.

The chain links TRBV6-9 to TRBJ2-7, with 11 bases fitting TRBD2. The V gene end was trimmed by 1 base and the J gene end by 3 bases; junction bases not matched to a gene: 5. Per germline, CDR1 MNHGY and CDR2 SVAAGI. The CDR3 runs 16 residues. Here the CDR3 DNA reads TGTGCCAGCAGTTATTACCGGACTAGCGGGTTCTACGAGCAGTACGTC. Translation: CASSYYRTSGFYEQYV.

The gene calls are TRBV5-5 and TRBJ2-1, with D possibly TRBD1 on 5 matching bases. V shed 1 base and J shed 1 base, with 15 bases lying between them. The germline V gene encodes CDR1 SGHKS and CDR2 YYEKEE (reference sequence). The CDR3 is 17 amino acids. The CDR3, as DNA: TGTGCCAGCAGCTTGTACAGGACCGACCTTTCCTACAATGAGCAGTTCTTC. This gives the protein CASSLYRTDLSYNEQFF. Variable domain in full (rest from reference TRBV5-5 and TRBJ2-1): DAGVTQSPTHLIKTRGQQVTLRCSPISGHKSVSWYQQVLGQGPQFIFQYYEKEERGRGNFPDRFSARQFPNYSSELNVNALLLGDSALYLCASSLYRTDLSYNEQFFGPGTRLTVL.

This rearrangement joins TRBV28 to TRBJ1-6; possibly TRBD1 for D (5 bases). This CDR3 contains 15 residues. Germline lookup yields CDR1 MDHEN and CDR2 SYDVKM. Trimming cost V 7 bases and J 10 bases, with 20 bases left between them. The CDR3 spells CASMPPGQGWSPLHF. The CDR3 coding sequence is TGTGCCAGCATGCCCCCTGGGCAGGGATGGTCACCCCTCCACTTT. The variable domain in full, completed from reference TRBV28 and TRBJ1-6, reads DVKVTQSSRYLVKRTGEKVFLECVQDMDHENMFWYRQDPGLGLRLIYFSYDVKMKEKGDIPEGYSVSREKKERFSLILESASTNQTSMYLCASMPPGQGWSPLHFGNGTRLTVT.

The chain has TRBV6-4 and TRBJ2-2; possible D gene TRBD1, 5 bases. The CDR3 consists of 14 residues. Trimming removed 4 bases at V and 1 base at J, with 7 bases between. Germline lookup yields CDR1 MRHNA and CDR2 SNTAGT. CDR3 region: CASSAQGNTGELFF. The CDR3 DNA reads TGTGCCAGCAGTGCTCAGGGGAACACCGGGGAGCTGTTTTTT.

This CDR3 is CASSAGGYSNQPQHF. In nucleotides, the CDR3 is TGTGCCAGCAGTGCAGGGGGCTACAGCAATCAGCCCCAGCATTTT. The rearrangement links TRBV2 to TRBJ1-5, with TRBD1 matching over 8 bases. Trimming removed 4 bases from V and 1 base from J; junction bases left unmatched: 3. CDR3 size: 15 residues. Germline V gives CDR1 SNHLY, CDR2 FYNNEI.

CDR3 in DNA: TGTGCCAGCAGCTCCGGGACGTCCAACTATGGCTACACCTTC. The encoded protein is CASSSGTSNYGYTF. This chain links TRBV7-8 with TRBJ1-2; D might be TRBD1 (5 bases). Trimming took 4 bases from V and 2 from J, leaving 11 bases between them. This CDR3 has 14 residues. Per the germline V gene, CDR1 is SGHVS and CDR2 is FQNEAQ.

The V and J genes are TRBV9 and TRBJ1-2; the D gene is possibly TRBD1 (5 bases). CDR1 and CDR2 from the germline V gene are SGDLS and YYNGEE. The CDR3 extends over 16 amino acids. V was cut by 7 bases and J by 4 bases, with 23 bases left in between. The CDR3 spells CASSGGPIKSGYGYTF. The CDR3 DNA reads TGTGCCAGCTCGGGGGGACCAATAAAAAGTGGCTATGGCTACACCTTC.

The genes are TRBV12-5 and TRBJ2-3; a weak D match, TRBD2 (6 bases). The CDR3 spans 17 residues. Trimming stripped 3 bases from V and 4 bases from J, with 20 bases between. CDR1 and CDR2 from the germline V gene are LGHNT and FRNRAP. The CDR3 loop reads CASGFVLGPGGADTQYF. The CDR3 nucleotides are TGTGCTAGTGGTTTCGTCCTTGGGCCGGGCGGGGCAGATACGCAGTATTTT.

This clone has a single count. V usage is TRBV28 and J usage is TRBJ1-4, with 9 positions matching TRBD1. The CDR3 runs 14 residues. Losses at the gene ends were 6 bases for V and 10 bases for J; bases not matched to a gene: 9. The germline CDR1 and CDR2 sequences are MDHEN and SYDVKM. The CDR3 coding sequence is TGTGCCAGCAGCCTCCGGGACAGGGATGGAAAACTGTTTTTT. It yields the protein CASSLRDRDGKLFF.

The chain carries TRBV7-3 and TRBJ2-2; TRBD2 matches 14 bases. There are 17 residues in the CDR3. Germline values: CDR1 SGHTA, CDR2 FQGTGA. V lost 4 bases, J lost 5 bases, and 6 bases stayed unmatched. The CDR3 here is CASSYGLAGGSTGELFF. In DNA form, the CDR3 reads TGTGCCAGCAGCTACGGACTAGCGGGGGGCTCGACCGGGGAGCTGTTTTTT.

The chain has TRBV5-1 and TRBJ1-1, with TRBD1 as a possible D gene (6 bases). This CDR3 is built from 13 residues. Trimming pared 0 bases from V and 10 bases from J, leaving 13 bases between. Germline CDR1 is SGHRS and CDR2 is YFSETQ. CDR3 protein: CASSLDQGRGAFF. CDR3 in DNA: TGCGCCAGCAGCTTGGATCAGGGGAGGGGAGCTTTCTTT.

This chain joins TRBV5-6 and TRBJ1-6; the D gene is possibly TRBD1 (6 bases). Trimming left V 4 bases short and J 10 bases short, with 12 bases between. Germline V gene sequence: CDR1 SGHDT, CDR2 YYEEEE. The CDR3 has 13 residues. The DNA for the CDR3 is TGTGCCAGCAGCGGTGGACAGATCTCACCCCTCCACTTT. Translation: CASSGGQISPLHF.

The chain employs TRBV12-5 and TRBJ2-3; 15 nucleotides align to TRBD2. Per the germline V gene, CDR1 is LGHNT and CDR2 is FRNRAP. Trimming cost V 4 bases and J 3 bases; bases outside gene matches: 8. This CDR3 is 18 amino acids long. This CDR3 is CASGSGTSGGPWTDTQYF. In DNA form, the CDR3 reads TGTGCTAGTGGTTCCGGGACTAGCGGGGGGCCCTGGACAGATACGCAGTATTTT.

This clone was detected only once. The V and J genes are TRBV4-3 and TRBJ2-1, with D possibly TRBD2 on 5 matching bases. Trimming left V 5 bases short and J 0 bases short, with 14 bases between. Looked up from germline, CDR1 is LGHNA and CDR2 is YSLEER. CDR3 length equals 16 residues. CDR3 DNA: TGCGCCAGCAGCTTCGCTGGGAGATCCTCCTACAATGAGCAGTTCTTC. This codes for CASSFAGRSSYNEQFF.

This chain links TRBV7-9 with TRBJ2-5; 10 bases agree with TRBD2. V lost 5 bases and J lost 3; bases outside the gene matches: 3. The CDR3 is 14 residues long. The germline V gene has CDR1 SEHNR and CDR2 FQNEAQ (reference sequence). In DNA form, the CDR3 reads TGTGCCAGCAGCGTAGGACTAGCGGAAGAGACCCAGTACTTC. The encoded protein is CASSVGLAEETQYF.

The chain joins TRBV18 to TRBJ1-2; a possible D gene is TRBD1 (5 bases). This CDR3 contains 13 residues. Trimming took 3 bases from V and 2 from J, leaving 7 bases between them. The germline V gene has CDR1 KGHSH and CDR2 LQKENI. In nucleotides, the CDR3 is TGTGCCAGCTCACCCGGGGCGAACTATGGCTACACCTTC. Translation gives CASSPGANYGYTF.

This chain connects TRBV6-5 to TRBJ2-7; unclear D gene. From germline, CDR1 is MNHEY and CDR2 SVGAGI. The CDR3 length is 13 residues. Between the trimmed V and J ends, which lost 0 bases and 6 bases, there was a span of 9 bases. CDR3 bases: TGTGCCAGCAGTTACTCGAGGTTTGGCGAGCAGTACGTC. Protein product: CASSYSRFGEQYV.

The chain combines TRBV7-8 with TRBJ1-2, with D possibly being TRBD1 (5 bases). The CDR3 length is 12 residues. Germline V lookup: CDR1 SGHVS, CDR2 FQNEAQ. The germline V and J ends were trimmed by 5 bases and 4 bases, with 8 bases remaining between them. The CDR3 DNA follows: TGTGCCAGCAGCCTAGGGACCTATGGCTACACCTTC. Translating it yields CASSLGTYGYTF.

The J gene is TRBJ2-5, the V gene TRBV7-2; D may be TRBD1 or TRBD2 (5 bases each). Germline V CDR1 and CDR2: SGHTA, FQGNSA. This CDR3 is 14 amino acids long. With 5 bases removed from V and 3 bases from J, the gap between germline ends came to 13 bases. The CDR3 DNA sequence: TGTGCCAGCAGCCGAGGGCAGGGCAAAGAGACCCAGTACTTC. Encoded protein: CASSRGQGKETQYF.

This clone was detected a few times. This rearrangement joins TRBV9 to TRBJ1-3; unclear D gene. Germline CDR1 reads SGDLS; CDR2 reads YYNGEE. V was clipped by 0 bases and J by 0 bases, with 10 bases between them. There are 16 residues in the CDR3. CDR3 residues: CASSVVGRASGNTIYF. The CDR3 nucleotides read TGTGCCAGCAGCGTAGTTGGAAGGGCCTCTGGAAACACCATATATTTT.

This sequence joins TRBV19 and TRBJ2-1; perhaps TRBD2 as D (5 bases). The CDR3 consists of 16 residues. V lost 7 bases, J lost 4 bases, and 20 bases lay in between. From germline, CDR1 is LNHDA and CDR2 SQIVND (reference sequence). The CDR3, as DNA: TGTGCCAGTAATACCCGAGCGGTAAAAGGTTACAATGAGCAGTTCTTC. Translation: CASNTRAVKGYNEQFF.